This is a list of T cell receptor beta chains from one sample in a study of shared clonotypes between healthy human individuals. TCRdb keeps only in-frame clones here, not all; method: immunoSEQ multiplex PCR. This sample carries 660,000 or so clones, around 96% of them seen once, and the ten largest clones take about 0.12%. Sequencing input: naive CD8+ T cells sorted from blood. Every receptor here comes from a woman younger than 45 in good health. CDR3s include the opening cysteine and the closing phenylalanine or tryptophan. D genes are given only for firm matches. Size is stated for part of the rows, as once, few or many counts, or as a class when the clone is expanded.

>.|TRBJ1-5|.|14|TRBV5-6
TGTGCCAGCAGCTTGGGCTCGGGGAATCAGCCCCAGCATTTT
CASSLGSGNQPQHF
>.|TRBJ1-2|.|16|TRBV6-5
TGTGCCAGCAGTTGGACTAAACAGGGAACTTACTATGGCTACACCTTC
CASSWTKQGTYYGYTF
>.|TRBJ2-5|.|15|TRBV5-4
TGTGCCAGCAGCTTGTCCGCAGGGGCGGGAGAGACCCAGTACTTC
CASSLSAGAGETQYF
>.|TRBJ2-2|TRBD1|16|TRBV10-3
TGTGCCATCAGTTTTACGGACAGGGGGCGTACCGGGGAGCTGTTTTTT
CAISFTDRGRTGELFF
>few|TRBJ2-5|TRBD2|16|TRBV6-1
TGTGCCAGCAGTGGTCGGGTAGCGGGAGTGGCGGGGACCCAGTACTTC
CASSGRVAGVAGTQYF
>.|TRBJ2-7|TRBD1|15|TRBV15
TGTGCCACCAGCTACACGGGACAGGGGCTTAACGAGCAGTACTTC
CATSYTGQGLNEQYF
>.|TRBJ1-1|.|13|TRBV5-1
TGCGCCAGCGGTCACAAACCTAACACTGAAGCTTTCTTT
CASGHKPNTEAFF
>.|TRBJ2-7|TRBD1|14|TRBV6-4
TGTGCCAGCACCGACAGGGCGACGGACTACGAGCAGTACTTC
CASTDRATDYEQYF
>.|TRBJ2-7|.|13|TRBV10-3
TGTGCCATCATGAATCCCAGAGCGGGCGAGCAGTACTTC
CAIMNPRAGEQYF
>once|TRBJ1-2|TRBD1|14|TRBV28
TGTGCCAGCAGTCTACAGGGGGTCTCGGAGGGCTACACCTTC
CASSLQGVSEGYTF
>.|TRBJ2-7|.|12|TRBV27
TGTGCCAGCAGCCCTTCAGGGCGCGAGCAGTACTTC
CASSPSGREQYF
>.|TRBJ2-1|.|14|TRBV13
TGTGCCAGCAGCACCCGGGACGGAAAAAATGAGCAGTTCTTC
CASSTRDGKNEQFF
>.|TRBJ1-2|.|12|TRBV10-1
TGCGCCAGCAGTGAGCCGGGGATGAACTACACCTTC
CASSEPGMNYTF
>.|TRBJ2-7|TRBD2|14|TRBV28
TGTGCCAGCACCCAAAGCGGGAGCAGGAACGAGCAGTACTTC
CASTQSGSRNEQYF
>.|TRBJ2-5|TRBD1|16|TRBV7-9
TGTGCCAGCAGCCCCAGGCAGGGGGTTATCAGGGAGACCCAGTACTTC
CASSPRQGVIRETQYF
>.|TRBJ1-2|.|13|TRBV7-9
TGTGCCAGCACCTTTGGACGGACCTATGGCTACACCTTC
CASTFGRTYGYTF
>once|TRBJ2-7|TRBD2|15|TRBV5-1
TGCGCCAGCAGCCTAAATAGCGGGATCTACCACGAGCAGTACTTC
CASSLNSGIYHEQYF
>.|TRBJ2-7|TRBD1|15|TRBV4-1
TGCGCCAGCAGCCTGACAGGGGACCTCTCCTACGAGCAGTACTTC
CASSLTGDLSYEQYF